The next 10 T cell receptor beta chains were all read from a single sample in a study of blood T cells in healthy people across ages. PCR was performed a second time for 7 to 11 cycles using a sample-barcoded 5' primer and a J-beta primer mix. TCRdb used MiXCR to reprocess the 5' RACE reads, holding one entry per CDR3 protein. The sample carries approximately 880,000 distinct CDR3 sequences, roughly 43% recorded once. Sample: blood. The origin of the receptors is a man aged 25-40 years in good health.

The chain recombines TRBV5-1 with TRBJ2-7, with D perhaps matching TRBD1 (6 bases). The end of the DNA fits TRBJ2-5 better, so the J call may be wrong. This CDR3 contains 16 residues. The germline V gene encodes CDR1 SGHRS and CDR2 YFSETQ. The CDR3 sequence: CASSSNRVLGGETQYF. The CDR3 coding sequence is TGCGCCAGCAGCAGCAACAGGGTTCTAGGGGGAGAGACCCAGTACTTC.

The V gene is TRBV29-1, the J gene TRBJ2-5, with TRBD1 matching 7 bases. Germline CDR1 and CDR2: SQVTM and ANQGSEA. The CDR3 extends over 12 amino acids. The junction had 5 bases not matched to a gene; V was cut back by 5 bases and J by 5 bases. CDR3 nucleotide sequence: TGCAGCGTTTCACAGGGGCGGGAGACCCAGTACTTC. It codes for CSVSQGRETQYF.

J is TRBJ2-1 and V is TRBV12-3 or TRBV12-4; TRBD2 might be the D (6 bases). The CDR3 sequence is 14 residues long. V lost 3 bases to trimming and J lost 10 bases, with 16 bases between them. CDR3 sequence (DNA): TGTGCCAGCAGTTTGCGGCTAGCGACGGGCGAGCAGTTCTTC. This gives the protein CASSLRLATGEQFF.

The rearrangement joins TRBV5-1 to TRBJ2-3; 7 positions match TRBD2. V lost 6 bases and J lost 2; bases outside the gene matches: 9. CDR3 length equals 15 residues. From germline, CDR1 is SGHRS and CDR2 YFSETQ. The CDR3 bases are TGCGCCAGCATGGGCAGCGGGGAGACCACAGATACGCAGTATTTT. It is translated as CASMGSGETTDTQYF.

This clonotype was recorded only once. The chain employs TRBV30 and TRBJ2-4; D might be TRBD2 (5 bases). The CDR3 sequence is 11 residues long. Deletions cut 1 base from V and 13 bases from J, with 11 bases between. The germline CDR1 and CDR2 sequences are GTSNPN and SVGIG (reference sequence). The chain's CDR3 is CAWSDGVEQYF. The CDR3 DNA sequence: TGTGCCTGGAGTGACGGGGTTGAGCAGTACTTC. The full variable domain, with the rest looked up from reference TRBV30 and TRBJ2-4, is SQTIHQWPATLVQPVGSPLSLECTVEGTSNPNLYWYRQAAGRGLQLLFYSVGIGQISSEVPQNLSASRPQDRQFILSSKKLLLSDSGFYLCAWSDGVEQYFGAGTRLSVL.

This chain connects TRBV15 to TRBJ2-5, with no clear D. V lost 0 bases, J lost 4 bases, and 9 bases lay in between. The CDR3 has 14 residues. Germline assignment: CDR1 LNHNV and CDR2 YYDKDF (reference sequence). DNA for the CDR3: TGTGCCACCAGCAGAGATCCGGGCCCAGAGACCCAGTACTTC. It encodes CATSRDPGPETQYF.

In its sample, this clonotype was seen a few times. This chain uses TRBV25-1 with TRBJ2-7; 7 bases fit TRBD2. Germline V gene sequence: CDR1 MGHDK, CDR2 SYGVNS. The CDR3 is 14 residues long. V lost 4 bases and J lost 2; bases outside the gene matches: 5. Here the CDR3 DNA reads TGTGCCAGCAGTGTGCTGGGGGGGACCTACGAGCAGTACTTC. Its protein product is CASSVLGGTYEQYF.

The rearrangement uses TRBV12-3 or TRBV12-4 and TRBJ2-1; 12 nucleotides line up with TRBD2. The CDR3 extends over 18 amino acids. Germline trimming cut 4 bases from V and 0 bases from J; bases unmatched to any gene: 7. Written as DNA, the CDR3 is TGTGCCAGCAGTTGGGTCGGACTAGCGGGGAACTCCTACAATGAGCAGTTCTTC. This translates into CASSWVGLAGNSYNEQFF.

In the case of this clonotype: Since a much larger clone is just one base distant, this may be a read error. The CDR3 end shows no conserved phenylalanine or tryptophan, and so a read error is likely. The chain couples TRBV4-3 to TRBJ2-1, with D unresolved. Germline V gene sequence: CDR1 LGHNA, CDR2 YSLEER. The CDR3 is made up of 13 amino acids. V dropped 4 bases and J dropped 2 bases, with 6 bases sitting between them. The chain's CDR3 is CASSPKPYNEQFL. In DNA form, the CDR3 reads TGCGCCAGCAGCCCCAAACCCTACAATGAGCAGTTCTTA.

The chain carries TRBV14 and TRBJ2-5; no reliable D call. V dropped 2 bases and J dropped 4 bases, with 14 bases sitting between them. The V gene's germline CDR1 is SGHDN and CDR2 FVKESK. The CDR3 is 15 residues long. This CDR3 is CASSQKNGGRETQYF. Here the CDR3 DNA reads TGTGCCAGCAGCCAAAAGAACGGCGGAAGAGAGACCCAGTACTTC.